This T cell receptor (beta chain) was captured by sequencing in a study of blood T cell repertoires in COVID-19. This CDR3 spans 12 amino acids. The V end was cut by 5 bases, the J end by 5 bases, with 10 bases between. Produced via immunoSEQ multiplex PCR; TCRdb's table is partial and in-frame only. Here the sample spans roughly 420,000 clones, roughly 88% being singletons. The chain couples TRBV12-3 or TRBV12-4 to TRBJ2-7; perhaps TRBD2 as D (5 bases). What was sequenced was PBMCs or T cells enriched from blood (not recorded which). The source of this sequence is a woman younger than 45 with acute COVID-19. CDR3 protein: CASSGLGDEQYF. The CDR3 DNA is TGTGCCAGCAGTGGTCTGGGAGACGAGCAGTACTTC.